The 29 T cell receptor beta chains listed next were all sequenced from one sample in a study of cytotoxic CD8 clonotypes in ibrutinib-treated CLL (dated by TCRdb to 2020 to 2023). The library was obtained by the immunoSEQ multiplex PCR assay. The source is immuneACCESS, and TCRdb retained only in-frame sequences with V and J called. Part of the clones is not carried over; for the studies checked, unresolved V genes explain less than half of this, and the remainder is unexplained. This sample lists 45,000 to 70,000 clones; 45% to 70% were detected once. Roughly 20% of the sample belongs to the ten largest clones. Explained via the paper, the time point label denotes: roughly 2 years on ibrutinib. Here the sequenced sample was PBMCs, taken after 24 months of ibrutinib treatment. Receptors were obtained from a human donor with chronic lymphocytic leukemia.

The CDR3 DNA is TGTGCCAGCATAGAGGGGGGGCACACCGGGGAGCTGTTTTTT. It translates to CASIEGGHTGELFF. This rearrangement joins TRBV6-5 to TRBJ2-2; maybe TRBD2 (7 bases). CDR3 length: 14 amino acids. Trimming stripped 7 bases from V and 3 bases from J, with 12 bases between. CDR1 and CDR2 (germline): MNHEY, SVGAGI.

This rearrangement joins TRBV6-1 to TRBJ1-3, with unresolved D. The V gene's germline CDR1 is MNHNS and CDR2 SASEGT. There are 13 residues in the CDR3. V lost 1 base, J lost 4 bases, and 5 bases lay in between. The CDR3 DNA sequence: TGTGCCAGCAGTGAAGTACAGGGAAACACCATATATTTT. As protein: CASSEVQGNTIYF.

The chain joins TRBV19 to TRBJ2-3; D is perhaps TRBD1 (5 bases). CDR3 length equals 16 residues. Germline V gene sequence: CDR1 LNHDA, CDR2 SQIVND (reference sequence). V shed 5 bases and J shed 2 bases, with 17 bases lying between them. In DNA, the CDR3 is TGTGCCAGTAGTTCATCCCAGGGTAGTATCACAGATACGCAGTATTTT. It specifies CASSSSQGSITDTQYF.

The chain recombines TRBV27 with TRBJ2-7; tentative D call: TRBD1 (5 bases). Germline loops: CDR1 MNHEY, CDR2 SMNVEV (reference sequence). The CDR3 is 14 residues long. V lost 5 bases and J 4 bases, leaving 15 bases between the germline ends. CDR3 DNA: TGTGCCAGCAGTCAAAAGGGGATCGCTTACGAGCAGTACTTC. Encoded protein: CASSQKGIAYEQYF.

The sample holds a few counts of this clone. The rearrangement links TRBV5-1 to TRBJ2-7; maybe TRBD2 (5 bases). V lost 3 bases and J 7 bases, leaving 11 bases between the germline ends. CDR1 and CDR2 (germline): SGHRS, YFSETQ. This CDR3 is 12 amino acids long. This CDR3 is CASSSTNGEQYV. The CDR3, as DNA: TGCGCCAGCAGCTCGACTAATGGGGAGCAGTACGTC.

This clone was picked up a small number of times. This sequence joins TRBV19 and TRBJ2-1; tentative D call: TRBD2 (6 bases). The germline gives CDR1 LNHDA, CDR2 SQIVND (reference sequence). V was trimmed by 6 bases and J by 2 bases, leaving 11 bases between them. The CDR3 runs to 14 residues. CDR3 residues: CASSLTSPYNEQFF. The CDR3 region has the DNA TGTGCCAGTAGCCTGACTAGTCCCTACAATGAGCAGTTCTTC.

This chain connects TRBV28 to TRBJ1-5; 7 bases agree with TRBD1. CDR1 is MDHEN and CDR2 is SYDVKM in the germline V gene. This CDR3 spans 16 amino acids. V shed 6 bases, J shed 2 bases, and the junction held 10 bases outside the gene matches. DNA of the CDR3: TGTGCCAGCAGCAGTCACGAGGGGGCGGGCAATCAGCCCCAGCATTTT. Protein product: CASSSHEGAGNQPQHF. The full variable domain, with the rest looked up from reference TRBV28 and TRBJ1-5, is DVKVTQSSRYLVKRTGEKVFLECVQDMDHENMFWYRQDPGLGLRLIYFSYDVKMKEKGDIPEGYSVSREKKERFSLILESASTNQTSMYLCASSSHEGAGNQPQHFGDGTRLSIL.

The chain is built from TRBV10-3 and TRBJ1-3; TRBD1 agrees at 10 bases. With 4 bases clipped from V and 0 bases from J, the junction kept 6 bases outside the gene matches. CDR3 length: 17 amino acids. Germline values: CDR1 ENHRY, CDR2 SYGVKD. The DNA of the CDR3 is TGTGCCATCAGTGTTTCCGGGACAGGGGCCTCTGGAAACACCATATATTTT. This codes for CAISVSGTGASGNTIYF.

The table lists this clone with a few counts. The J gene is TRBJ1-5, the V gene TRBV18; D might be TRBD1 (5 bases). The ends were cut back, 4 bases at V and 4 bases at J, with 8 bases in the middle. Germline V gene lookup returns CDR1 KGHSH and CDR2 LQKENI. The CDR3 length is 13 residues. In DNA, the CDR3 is TGTGCCAGCTCACGGGGACCGAATCAGCCCCAGCATTTT. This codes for CASSRGPNQPQHF.

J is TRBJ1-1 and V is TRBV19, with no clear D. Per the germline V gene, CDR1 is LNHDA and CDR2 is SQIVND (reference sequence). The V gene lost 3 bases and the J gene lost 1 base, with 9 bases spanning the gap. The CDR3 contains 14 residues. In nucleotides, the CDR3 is TGTGCCAGTAGTATTAGTACAGCGAACACTGAAGCTTTCTTT. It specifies CASSISTANTEAFF.

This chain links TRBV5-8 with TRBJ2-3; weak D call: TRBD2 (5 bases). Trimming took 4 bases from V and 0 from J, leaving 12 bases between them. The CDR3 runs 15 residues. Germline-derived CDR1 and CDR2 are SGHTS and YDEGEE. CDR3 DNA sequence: TGTGCCAGCAGCCCAGGACTGATTAGCACAGATACGCAGTATTTT. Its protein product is CASSPGLISTDTQYF.

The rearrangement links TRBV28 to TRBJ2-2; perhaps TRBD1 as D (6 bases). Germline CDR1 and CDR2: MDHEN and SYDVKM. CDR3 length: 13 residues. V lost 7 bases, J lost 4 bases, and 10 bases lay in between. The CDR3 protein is CASKKQGTGELFF. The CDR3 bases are TGTGCCAGCAAAAAACAGGGCACCGGGGAGCTGTTTTTT.

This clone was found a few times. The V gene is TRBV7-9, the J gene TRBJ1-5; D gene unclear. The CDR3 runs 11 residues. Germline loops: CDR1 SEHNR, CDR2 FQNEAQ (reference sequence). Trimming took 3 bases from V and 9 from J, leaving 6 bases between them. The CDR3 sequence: CASSFEGPQHF. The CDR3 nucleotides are TGTGCCAGCAGCTTTGAGGGGCCCCAGCATTTT.

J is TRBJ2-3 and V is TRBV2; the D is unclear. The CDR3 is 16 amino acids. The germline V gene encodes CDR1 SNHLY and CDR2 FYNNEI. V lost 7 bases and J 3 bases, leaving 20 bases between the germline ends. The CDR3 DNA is TGTGCCAGCAAAGCGAATCGTGTCTCCTTTACAGATACGCAGTATTTT. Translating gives CASKANRVSFTDTQYF.

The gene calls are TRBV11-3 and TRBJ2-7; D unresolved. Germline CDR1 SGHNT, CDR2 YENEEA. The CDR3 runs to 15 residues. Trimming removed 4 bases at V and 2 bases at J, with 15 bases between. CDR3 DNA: TGTGCCAGCAGCTCCAACGAGAACCCGGCCTACGAGCAGTACTTC. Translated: CASSSNENPAYEQYF.

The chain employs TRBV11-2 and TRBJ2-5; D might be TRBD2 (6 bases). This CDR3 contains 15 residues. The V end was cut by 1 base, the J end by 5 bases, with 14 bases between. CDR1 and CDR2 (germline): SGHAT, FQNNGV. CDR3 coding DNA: TGTGCCAGCAGCTTAGTTCGGGGGACGCGTGAGACCCAGTACTTC. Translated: CASSLVRGTRETQYF. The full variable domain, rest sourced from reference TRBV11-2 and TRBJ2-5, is EAGVAQSPRYKIIEKRQSVAFWCNPISGHATLYWYQQILGQGPKLLIQFQNNGVVDDSQLPKDRFSAERLKGVDSTLKIQPAKLEDSAVYLCASSLVRGTRETQYFGPGTRLLVL.

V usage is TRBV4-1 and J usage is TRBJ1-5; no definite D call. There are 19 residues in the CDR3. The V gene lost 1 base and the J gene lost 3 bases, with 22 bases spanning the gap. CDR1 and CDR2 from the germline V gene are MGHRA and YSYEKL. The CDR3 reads CASSQGVILGRTDNQPQHF. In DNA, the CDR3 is TGCGCCAGCAGCCAAGGGGTTATACTAGGTCGGACGGACAATCAGCCCCAGCATTTT.

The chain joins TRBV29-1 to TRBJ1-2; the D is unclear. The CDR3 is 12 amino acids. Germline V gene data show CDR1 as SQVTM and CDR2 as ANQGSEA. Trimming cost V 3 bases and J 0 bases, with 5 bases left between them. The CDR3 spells CSVEETNYGYTF. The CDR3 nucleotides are TGCAGCGTTGAGGAGACTAACTATGGCTACACCTTC. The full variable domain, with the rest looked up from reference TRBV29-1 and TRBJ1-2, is SAVISQKPSRDICQRGTSLTIQCQVDSQVTMMFWYRQQPGQSLTLIATANQGSEATYESGFVIDKFPISRPNLTFSTLTVSNMSPEDSSIYLCSVEETNYGYTFGSGTRLTVV.

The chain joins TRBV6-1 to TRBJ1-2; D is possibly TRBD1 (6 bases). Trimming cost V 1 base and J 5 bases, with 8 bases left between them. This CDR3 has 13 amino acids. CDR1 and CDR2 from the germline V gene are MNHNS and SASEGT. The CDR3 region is CASSEDREYGYTF. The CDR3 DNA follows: TGTGCCAGCAGTGAAGACAGGGAGTATGGCTACACCTTC.

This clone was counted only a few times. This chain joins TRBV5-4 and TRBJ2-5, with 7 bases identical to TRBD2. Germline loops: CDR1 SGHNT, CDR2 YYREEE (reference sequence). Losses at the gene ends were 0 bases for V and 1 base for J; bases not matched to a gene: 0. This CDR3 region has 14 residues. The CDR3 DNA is TGTGCCAGCAGCTTGGGACTAGCCCAAGAGACCCAGTACTTC. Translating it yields CASSLGLAQETQYF.

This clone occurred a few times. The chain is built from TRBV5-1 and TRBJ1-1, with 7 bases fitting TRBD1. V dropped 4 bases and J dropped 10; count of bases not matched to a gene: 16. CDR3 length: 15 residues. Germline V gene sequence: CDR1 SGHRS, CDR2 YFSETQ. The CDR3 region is CASSRTGTESGVAFF. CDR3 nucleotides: TGCGCCAGCAGCAGAACCGGGACAGAGTCTGGAGTAGCTTTCTTT.

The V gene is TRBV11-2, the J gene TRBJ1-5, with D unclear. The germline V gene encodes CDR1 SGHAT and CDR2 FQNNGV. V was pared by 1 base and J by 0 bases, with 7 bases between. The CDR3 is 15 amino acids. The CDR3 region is CASSLGDYSNQPQHF. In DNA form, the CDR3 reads TGTGCCAGCAGCTTAGGCGATTATAGCAATCAGCCCCAGCATTTT.

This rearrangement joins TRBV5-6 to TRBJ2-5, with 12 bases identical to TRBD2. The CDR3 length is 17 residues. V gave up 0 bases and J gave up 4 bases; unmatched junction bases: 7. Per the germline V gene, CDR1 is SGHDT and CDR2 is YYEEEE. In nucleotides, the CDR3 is TGTGCCAGCAGCTTGGGGCCGGGACTAGCGGGTGTAGAGACCCAGTACTTC. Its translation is CASSLGPGLAGVETQYF.

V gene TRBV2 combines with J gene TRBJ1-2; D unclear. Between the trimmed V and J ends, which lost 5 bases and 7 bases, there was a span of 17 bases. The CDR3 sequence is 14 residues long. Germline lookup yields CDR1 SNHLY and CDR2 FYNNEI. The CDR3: CASSTGRLWGGYTF. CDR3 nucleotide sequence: TGTGCCAGCAGTACCGGGCGCCTCTGGGGTGGCTACACCTTC.

As DNA, the CDR3 is TGTGCCAGCAGTGGTTACAATGAGCAGTTCTTC. This gives the protein CASSGYNEQFF. J is TRBJ2-1 and V is TRBV2, with unresolved D. The V gene's germline CDR1 is SNHLY and CDR2 FYNNEI. V lost 4 bases and J 4 bases, leaving 2 bases between the germline ends. The CDR3 consists of 11 residues.

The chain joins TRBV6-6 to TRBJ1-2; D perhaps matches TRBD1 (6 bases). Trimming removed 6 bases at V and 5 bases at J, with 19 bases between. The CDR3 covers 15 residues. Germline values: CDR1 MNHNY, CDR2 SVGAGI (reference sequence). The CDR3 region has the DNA TGTGCCAGCAGAGCTATCACAATACAGGGTTATGGCTACACCTTC. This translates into CASRAITIQGYGYTF.

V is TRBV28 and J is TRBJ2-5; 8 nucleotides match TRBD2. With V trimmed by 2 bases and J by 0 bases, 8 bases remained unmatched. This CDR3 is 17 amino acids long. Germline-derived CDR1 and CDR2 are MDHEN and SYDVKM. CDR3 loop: CASSLGTGGGHQETQYF. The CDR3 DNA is TGTGCCAGCAGTTTAGGGACGGGAGGGGGGCACCAAGAGACCCAGTACTTC.

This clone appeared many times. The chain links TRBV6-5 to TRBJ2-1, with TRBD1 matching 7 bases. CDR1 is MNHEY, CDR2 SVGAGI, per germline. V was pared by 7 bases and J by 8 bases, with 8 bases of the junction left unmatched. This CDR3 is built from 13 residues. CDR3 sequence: CASTPAGGYEQFF. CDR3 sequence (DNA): TGTGCCAGCACCCCAGCAGGGGGATATGAGCAGTTCTTC.

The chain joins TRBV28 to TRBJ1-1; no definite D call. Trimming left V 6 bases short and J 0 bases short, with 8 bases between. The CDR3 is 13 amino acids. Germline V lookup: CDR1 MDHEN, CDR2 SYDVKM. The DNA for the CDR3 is TGTGCCAGCAGGCCTTTGATGAACACTGAAGCTTTCTTT. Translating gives CASRPLMNTEAFF.